These 14 T cell receptor beta chains share one sample of origin, sequenced in a study of T cell responses to AZD1222 COVID-19 vaccine. TCRdb's copy holds only in-frame clones and misses some; the assay was immunoSEQ multiplex PCR. The profile shows some 99,000 clones, less than 85% of them singletons. Specimen: peripheral blood, collected 28 days after the second AZD1222 dose. The source of these receptors is an adult who received the AZD1222 COVID-19 vaccine.

The chain is built from TRBV5-1 and TRBJ2-5; TRBD1 aligns across 7 bases. The CDR3 spans 16 residues. With 0 bases clipped from V and 4 bases from J, the junction kept 9 bases outside the gene matches. Per the germline V gene, CDR1 is SGHRS and CDR2 is YFSETQ. The chain's CDR3 is CASSLAIIGGGETQYF. CDR3 sequence (DNA): TGCGCCAGCAGCTTGGCCATAATAGGGGGCGGAGAGACCCAGTACTTC. The full variable domain, its missing parts supplied by reference TRBV5-1 and TRBJ2-5, is KAGVTQTPRYLIKTRGQQVTLSCSPISGHRSVSWYQQTPGQGLQFLFEYFSETQRNKGNFPGRFSGRQFSNSRSEMNVSTLELGDSALYLCASSLAIIGGGETQYFGPGTRLLVL.

The J gene is TRBJ1-4, the V gene TRBV5-1; D uncertain. The CDR3 consists of 12 residues. Trimming stripped 2 bases from V and 7 bases from J, with 6 bases between. Germline V CDR1 and CDR2: SGHRS, YFSETQ. The CDR3 reads CASSFKGEKLFF. CDR3 sequence (DNA): TGCGCCAGCAGCTTCAAAGGTGAAAAACTGTTTTTT.

The V call is TRBV3-1 (or the pseudogene TRBV3-2), the J call TRBJ2-2; TRBD1 agrees at 10 bases. The CDR3 runs 16 residues. Germline assignment: CDR1 LGHDT and CDR2 YNNKEL (reference sequence). Trimming at V came to 0 bases and at J to 5 bases, leaving 3 bases not matched to a gene. Here the CDR3 DNA reads TGTGCCAGCAGCCAAGAGGGGACAGGGGTTACCGGGGAGCTGTTTTTT. Its translation is CASSQEGTGVTGELFF.

This chain links TRBV5-1 with TRBJ2-2, with D perhaps TRBD1 or TRBD2 (5 bases each). The CDR3 consists of 13 residues. Trimming took off 2 bases at V and 6 bases at J, with 8 bases between the two ends. Germline assignment: CDR1 SGHRS and CDR2 YFSETQ. CDR3 sequence: CASSLSGPGELFF. CDR3 in DNA: TGCGCCAGCAGCTTATCGGGGCCCGGGGAGCTGTTTTTT.

The chain joins TRBV11-2 to TRBJ2-7; D gene unclear. The V gene's germline CDR1 is SGHAT and CDR2 FQNNGV. This CDR3 has 15 residues. With 0 bases removed from V and 9 bases from J, the gap between germline ends came to 18 bases. In nucleotides, the CDR3 is TGTGCCAGCAGCTTAGACGGATCCGTCCGGAGTAGGCAGTACTTC. Encoded protein: CASSLDGSVRSRQYF.

CDR3 DNA sequence: TGCAGTGCTAGTGGACAGGTGGATGGCTACACCTTC. Protein: CSASGQVDGYTF. The V call is TRBV20-1, the J call TRBJ1-2, with 7 nucleotides matching TRBD1. The CDR3 spans 12 residues. Germline assignment: CDR1 DFQATT and CDR2 SNEGSKA (reference sequence). V trimming: 3 bases; J trimming: 6 bases; junction bases outside the gene matches: 4.

V gene TRBV12-5 combines with J gene TRBJ2-7, with 10 nucleotides matching TRBD2. The V gene's germline CDR1 is LGHNT and CDR2 FRNRAP. The CDR3 runs to 20 residues. J gave up 1 base and V 7 bases, and 22 bases lay outside the gene matches. CDR3 nucleotide sequence: TGTGCTAGTGATGGACATCTAGCGGGAGATTGGGCATTGGGGTCCTACGAGCAGTACTTC. This gives the protein CASDGHLAGDWALGSYEQYF.

The genes are TRBV11-2 and TRBJ1-2, with D possibly TRBD1 on 6 matching bases. Trimming removed 1 base from V and 1 base from J, with 7 bases in between. From germline, CDR1 is SGHAT and CDR2 FQNNGV. CDR3 length: 14 residues. CDR3 DNA sequence: TGTGCCAGCAGCTTAGGGGGGCTTAACTATGGCTACACCTTC. Amino acid sequence: CASSLGGLNYGYTF. Supplemented by reference TRBV11-2 and TRBJ1-2, the full variable domain reads EAGVAQSPRYKIIEKRQSVAFWCNPISGHATLYWYQQILGQGPKLLIQFQNNGVVDDSQLPKDRFSAERLKGVDSTLKIQPAKLEDSAVYLCASSLGGLNYGYTFGSGTRLTVV.

This rearrangement joins TRBV6-4 to TRBJ2-3, with TRBD2 identical over 9 bases. The CDR3 length is 14 residues. J was trimmed by 6 bases and V by 2 bases; bases with no gene match: 3. Germline CDR1 is MRHNA and CDR2 is SNTAGT. The CDR3 spells CASSDAGGPDTQYF. The CDR3 region has the DNA TGTGCCAGCAGTGACGCGGGGGGGCCGGATACGCAGTATTTT.

The chain couples TRBV18 to TRBJ1-1, with TRBD1 matching 8 bases. The trim removed 6 bases at V and 3 bases at J, leaving 9 bases unmatched. The CDR3 runs 15 residues. CDR1 and CDR2 (germline): KGHSH, LQKENI. The CDR3, as DNA: TGTGCCAGCTCCTCCATAGAGACAGGGGACACTGAAGCTTTCTTT. The encoded protein is CASSSIETGDTEAFF.

The rearrangement links TRBV29-1 to TRBJ2-3, with D uncertain. The CDR3 is 12 residues long. CDR1 SQVTM and CDR2 ANQGSEA come from the germline V gene. V lost 7 bases and J 4 bases, leaving 12 bases between the germline ends. The CDR3 DNA sequence: TGCAGCGCCCAAACCGTATCAGATACGCAGTATTTT. Protein product: CSAQTVSDTQYF.

In this sample, this clone turned up once. The chain couples TRBV7-2 to TRBJ2-1; the D gene is possibly TRBD2 (6 bases). Germline V gives CDR1 SGHTA, CDR2 FQGNSA. CDR3 size: 13 residues. Trimming left V 8 bases short and J 7 bases short, with 15 bases between. The CDR3, as DNA: TGTGCCAGCGGTATCTACGGGAGTAATGAGCAGTTCTTC. This encodes CASGIYGSNEQFF.

The V and J genes are TRBV29-1 and TRBJ2-3; weak D call: TRBD2 (5 bases). The CDR3 is made up of 15 amino acids. Germline V gene sequence: CDR1 SQVTM, CDR2 ANQGSEA. Trimming shortened V by 4 bases and J by 8 bases, and 22 bases separated the two germline ends. CDR3 region: CSVVLAISPSATQYF. The DNA for the CDR3 is TGCAGCGTTGTCCTAGCTATCTCCCCCTCAGCTACGCAGTATTTT.

This chain joins TRBV7-3 and TRBJ2-1, with 9 bases matching TRBD2. The CDR3 runs to 15 residues. V dropped 5 bases and J dropped 8; count of bases not matched to a gene: 10. Per germline, CDR1 SGHTA and CDR2 FQGTGA. The CDR3 spells CASSPPGLALDEQFF. The DNA for the CDR3 is TGTGCCAGCAGCCCACCGGGACTAGCTCTCGATGAGCAGTTCTTC.